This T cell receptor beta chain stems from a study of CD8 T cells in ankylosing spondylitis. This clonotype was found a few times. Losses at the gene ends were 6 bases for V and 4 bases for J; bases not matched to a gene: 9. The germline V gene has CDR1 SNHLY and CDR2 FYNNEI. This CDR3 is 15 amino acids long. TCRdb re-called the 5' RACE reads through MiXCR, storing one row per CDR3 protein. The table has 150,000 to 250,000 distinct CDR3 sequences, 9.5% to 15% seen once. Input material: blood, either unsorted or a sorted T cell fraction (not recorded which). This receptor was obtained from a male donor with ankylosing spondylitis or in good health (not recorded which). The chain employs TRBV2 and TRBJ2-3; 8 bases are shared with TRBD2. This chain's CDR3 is CASSALPGGADTQYF. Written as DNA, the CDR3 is TGTGCCAGCAGCGCCCTGCCGGGGGGGGCAGATACGCAGTATTTT.